This T cell receptor (beta chain) stems from a study of radiotherapy plus CTLA-4 blockade in lung cancer. The protocol was immunoSEQ multiplex PCR, while the TCRdb copy is restricted to in-frame clones and leaves out a portion. The table includes 30,000 to 40,000 clones, approximately 89% detected once. In its sample, this clone was seen once. CDR1 is MDHEN and CDR2 is SYDVKM in the germline V gene. The ends were cut back, 1 base at V and 5 bases at J, with 7 bases in the middle. CDR3 length: 13 residues. Sequenced material: peripheral blood, taken from a patient treated with radiotherapy plus ipilimumab. The V call is TRBV28, the J call TRBJ2-3; D is uncertain. The receptor was isolated from a human donor with non-small cell lung cancer who had stable disease on radiotherapy plus ipilimumab. The CDR3 reads CASSLFQQDTQYF. Written as DNA, the CDR3 is TGTGCCAGCAGTTTATTTCAACAAGATACGCAGTATTTT.